The TCR beta chain under discussion was sequenced for a study of glioma-infiltrating T cells (TCRdb year 2016). Describing the broader study: The low-grade gliomas were WHO grade II oligodendrogliomas or astrocytomas, while the glioblastomas were WHO grade IV tumors sampled at initial diagnosis rather than at recurrent diagnosis. Each tissue-infiltrating repertoire was compared with the same patient's peripheral blood repertoire to measure divergence between tissue and blood T-cell populations. Three low-grade glioma patients, roughly eight primary glioblastoma patients, and three non-glioma patients who contributed non-neoplastic brain tissue made up the paired cohort. For blood libraries, the target was about 4.5- to 11-fold sequencing coverage of 850,000 to 1,000,000 peripheral T cells. Dexamethasone was administered to glioma patients for six or fewer days before surgery. The study sequenced TCR alpha- and beta-chain repertoires from glioma tissue, from non-neoplastic brain tissue and from matched peripheral blood mononuclear cells.

Immediately after resection, surgical brain or tumor specimens were cryofrozen in liquid nitrogen, with peripheral blood cells collected concurrently. This clonotype was counted between two and nine times. Its recognized antigen is unknown. No much larger clonotype is one base removed from it; base qualities were not supplied. Study-wide conclusions, independent of this receptor: A signature set of shared blood CDR3 motifs marked patients with low tissue-blood divergence and was depleted in highly divergent patients. VJ-independent divergence between tissue and blood was lower than expected in non-neoplastic patients but higher than expected in all gliomas, particularly low-grade gliomas. Very few CDR3 sequences were shared between tissue and blood, attributed to high CDR3 diversity and limited sampling. Small numbers underpinned the group comparisons: roughly eight glioblastoma patients, three low-grade glioma patients and three non-neoplastic patients.

TCR alpha and beta CDR3 regions were amplified with the iRepertoire nested amplicon-rescue multiplex PCR (arm-PCR) platform from RNA. The input for one-step reverse transcription and amplification was roughly 95-400 ng of tissue mRNA or PBMC total RNA. Following bead purification, Illumina adapters were added by a secondary multiplex PCR, and libraries between 200 and 400 bp were gel-purified. Libraries carried internal 6-nucleotide barcodes used for demultiplexing. Sequencing of the libraries was done on an Illumina MiSeq using 2x220 or 2x250 nucleotide paired-end reads. The original methods were these. FLASH 1.2.11 was used to merge paired reads, and BWA-MEM then aligned the reads to the GRCh37 human genome before TRA and TRB reads were extracted. An IMGT-derived reference of cassette sequences and CDR3 motifs, with pseudogenes included, was used for V and J assignment. Reads were translated in three frames, and productive CDR3s were defined by a C…FGXG motif without stop codons. Unique combinations of V-J cassette pair and CDR3 amino acid sequence were defined as clonotypes. Hamming distance filtering was applied to reads, with thresholds set by the sequence error rate of each sample in mapped regions. TCRdb cleaned the public reads at Q25 with fastp, built clones with MiXCR and kept in-frame beta chains. Under each unique CDR3 protein, matching rows form one entry showing the most common genes and DNA. TCRdb's processing, not the study's, gives the V and J calls here. The sample profile shows around 390,000 distinct CDR3 sequences; around 38% of them were found once. More than 10% of the sample comes from the top ten.

The sample comprised glioma tissue, nonneoplastic brain tissue, or PBMCs (not recorded which). This clonotype was sampled from a human donor with low-grade glioma or glioblastoma, undergoing nonglioma brain surgery, or in good health (not recorded which).

For the CDR3, the sequence is CASSIRDRGRMEEGFF. The bases are TGTGCCAGTAGTATCCGGGACAGGGGGCGCATGGAAGAGGGTTTCTTT. The V gene is TRBV19 and the J gene is TRBJ1-1; a stretch of 12 junction bases matches TRBD1. The CDR3 starts with the cysteine, ends with the phenylalanine, and has 16 residues. The only DNA kept is the CDR3, 48 bases in frame from the first base. Trimming takes 3 bases off V and 13 bases off J; junction bases not matched to a gene: 15. As encoded in the germline V gene (reference sequence), CDR1 is LNHDA while CDR2 is SQIVND.